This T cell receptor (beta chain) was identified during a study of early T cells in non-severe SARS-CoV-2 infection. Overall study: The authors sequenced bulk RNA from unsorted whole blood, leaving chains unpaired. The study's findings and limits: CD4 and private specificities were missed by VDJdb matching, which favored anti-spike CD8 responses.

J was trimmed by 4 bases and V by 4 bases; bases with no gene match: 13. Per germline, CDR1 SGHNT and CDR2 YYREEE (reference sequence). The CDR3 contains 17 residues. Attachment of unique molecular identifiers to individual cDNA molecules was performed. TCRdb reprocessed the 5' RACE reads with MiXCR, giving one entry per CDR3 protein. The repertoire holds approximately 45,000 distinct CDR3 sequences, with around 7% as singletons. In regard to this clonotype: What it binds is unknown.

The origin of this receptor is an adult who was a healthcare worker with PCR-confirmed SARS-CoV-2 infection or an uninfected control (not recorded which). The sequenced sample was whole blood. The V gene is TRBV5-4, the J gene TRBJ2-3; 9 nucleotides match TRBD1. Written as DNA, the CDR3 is TGTGCCAGCAGCGGATCACGTCCGGGACAGGGACCAGATACGCAGTATTTT. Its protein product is CASSGSRPGQGPDTQYF.